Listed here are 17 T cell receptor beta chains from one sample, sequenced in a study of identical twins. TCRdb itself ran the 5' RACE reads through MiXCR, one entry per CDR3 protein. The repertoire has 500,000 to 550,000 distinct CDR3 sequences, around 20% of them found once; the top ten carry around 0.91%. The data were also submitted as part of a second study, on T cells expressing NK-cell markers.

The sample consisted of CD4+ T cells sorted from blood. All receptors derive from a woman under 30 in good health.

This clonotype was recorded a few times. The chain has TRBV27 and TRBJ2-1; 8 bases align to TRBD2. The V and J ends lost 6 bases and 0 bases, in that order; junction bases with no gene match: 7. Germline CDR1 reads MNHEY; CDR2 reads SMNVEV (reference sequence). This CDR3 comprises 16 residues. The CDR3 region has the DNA TGTGCCAGCAGATACCCCGGGACTAGCTCCTACAATGAGCAGTTCTTC. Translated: CASRYPGTSSYNEQFF.

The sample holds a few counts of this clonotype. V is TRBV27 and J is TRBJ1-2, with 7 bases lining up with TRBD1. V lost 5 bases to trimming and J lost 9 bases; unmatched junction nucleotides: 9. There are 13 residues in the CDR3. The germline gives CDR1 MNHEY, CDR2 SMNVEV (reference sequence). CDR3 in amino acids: CASSPLPGQSYTF. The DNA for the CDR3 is TGTGCCAGCAGTCCCTTACCGGGACAGAGCTACACCTTC.

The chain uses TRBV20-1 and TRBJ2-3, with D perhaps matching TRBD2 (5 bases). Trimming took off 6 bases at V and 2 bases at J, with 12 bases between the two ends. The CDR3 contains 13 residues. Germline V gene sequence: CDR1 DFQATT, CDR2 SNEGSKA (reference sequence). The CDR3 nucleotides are TGCAGTGCAACGGACTCGAACACAGATACGCAGTATTTT. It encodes CSATDSNTDTQYF.

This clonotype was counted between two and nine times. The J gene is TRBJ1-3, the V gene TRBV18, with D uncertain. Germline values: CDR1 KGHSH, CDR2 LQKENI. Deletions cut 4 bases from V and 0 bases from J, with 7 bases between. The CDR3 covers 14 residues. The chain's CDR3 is CASSRDNSGNTIYF. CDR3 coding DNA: TGTGCCAGCTCACGAGACAACTCTGGAAACACCATATATTTT.

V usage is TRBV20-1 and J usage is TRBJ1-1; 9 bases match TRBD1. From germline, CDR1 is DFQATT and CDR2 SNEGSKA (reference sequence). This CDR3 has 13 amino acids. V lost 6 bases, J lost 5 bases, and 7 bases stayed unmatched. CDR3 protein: CSAAGTGRTEAFF. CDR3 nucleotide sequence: TGCAGTGCGGCCGGGACAGGGAGAACTGAAGCTTTCTTT.

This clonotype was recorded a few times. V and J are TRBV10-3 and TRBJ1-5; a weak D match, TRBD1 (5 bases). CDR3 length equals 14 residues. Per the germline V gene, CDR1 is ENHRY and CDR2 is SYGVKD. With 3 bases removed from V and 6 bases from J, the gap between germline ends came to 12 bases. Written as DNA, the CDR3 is TGTGCCATCAGTGATGGCCAGGGAAGTCAGCCCCAGCATTTT. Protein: CAISDGQGSQPQHF.

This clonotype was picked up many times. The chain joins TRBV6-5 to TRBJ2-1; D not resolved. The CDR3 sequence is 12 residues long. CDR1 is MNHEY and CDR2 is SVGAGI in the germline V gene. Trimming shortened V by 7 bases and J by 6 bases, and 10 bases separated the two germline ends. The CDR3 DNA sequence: TGTGCCAGCATCTCGACTCTCAATGAGCAGTTCTTC. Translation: CASISTLNEQFF.

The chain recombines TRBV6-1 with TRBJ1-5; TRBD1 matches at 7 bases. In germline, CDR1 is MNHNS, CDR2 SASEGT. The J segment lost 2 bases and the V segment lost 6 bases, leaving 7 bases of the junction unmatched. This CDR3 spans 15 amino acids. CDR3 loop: CASRATGLGNQPQHF. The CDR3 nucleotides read TGTGCCAGCAGGGCGACAGGGTTGGGCAATCAGCCCCAGCATTTT.

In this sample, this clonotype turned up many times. CDR3 in DNA: TGCAGTGCTGGGCTAGCGGGTTACAATGAGCAGTTCTTC. Its translation is CSAGLAGYNEQFF. The V gene is TRBV20-1, the J gene TRBJ2-1; 8 bases agree with TRBD2. Germline V gene sequence: CDR1 DFQATT, CDR2 SNEGSKA (reference sequence). Trimming at V came to 5 bases and at J to 4 bases, leaving 4 bases not matched to a gene. The CDR3 is 13 residues long.

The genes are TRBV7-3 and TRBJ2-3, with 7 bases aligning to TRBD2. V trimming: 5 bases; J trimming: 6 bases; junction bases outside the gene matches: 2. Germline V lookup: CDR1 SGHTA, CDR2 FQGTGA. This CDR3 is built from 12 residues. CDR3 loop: CASSDGGDTQYF. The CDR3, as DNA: TGTGCCAGCAGCGACGGGGGGGATACGCAGTATTTT. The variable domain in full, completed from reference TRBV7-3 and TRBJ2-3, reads GAGVSQTPSNKVTEKGKYVELRCDPISGHTALYWYRQSLGQGPEFLIYFQGTGAADDSGLPNDRFFAVRPEGSVSTLKIQRTERGDSAVYLCASSDGGDTQYFGPGTRLTVL.

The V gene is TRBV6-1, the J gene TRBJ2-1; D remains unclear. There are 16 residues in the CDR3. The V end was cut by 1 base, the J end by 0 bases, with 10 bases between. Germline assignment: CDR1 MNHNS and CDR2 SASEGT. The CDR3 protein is CASSEGWTSSYNEQFF. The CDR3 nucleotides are TGTGCCAGCAGTGAAGGTTGGACGTCCTCCTACAATGAGCAGTTCTTC.

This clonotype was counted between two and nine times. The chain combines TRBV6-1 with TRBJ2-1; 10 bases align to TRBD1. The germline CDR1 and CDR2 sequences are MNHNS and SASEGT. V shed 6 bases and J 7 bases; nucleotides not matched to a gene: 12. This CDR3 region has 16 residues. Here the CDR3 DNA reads TGTGCCAGCAGCCCAACCGGGACAGGGGAGTCTAATGAGCAGTTCTTC. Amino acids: CASSPTGTGESNEQFF.

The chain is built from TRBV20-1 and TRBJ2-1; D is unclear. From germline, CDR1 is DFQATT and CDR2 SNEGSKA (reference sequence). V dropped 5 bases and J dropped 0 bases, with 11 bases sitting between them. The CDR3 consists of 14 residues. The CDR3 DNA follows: TGCAGTGCTCGCTACTCGCCCTCCTACAATGAGCAGTTCTTC. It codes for CSARYSPSYNEQFF.

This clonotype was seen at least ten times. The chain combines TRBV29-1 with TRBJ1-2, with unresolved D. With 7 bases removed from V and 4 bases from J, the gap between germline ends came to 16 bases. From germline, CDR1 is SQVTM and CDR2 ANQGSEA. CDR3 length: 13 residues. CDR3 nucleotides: TGCAGCGGCGATACCCGGGCAGGCTATGGCTACACCTTC. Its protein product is CSGDTRAGYGYTF.

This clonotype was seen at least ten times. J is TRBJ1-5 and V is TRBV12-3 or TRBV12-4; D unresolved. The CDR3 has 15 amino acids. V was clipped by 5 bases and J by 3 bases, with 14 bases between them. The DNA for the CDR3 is TGTGCCAGCAGTCCCCTCCGGGTTGACAATCAGCCCCAGCATTTT. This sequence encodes CASSPLRVDNQPQHF.

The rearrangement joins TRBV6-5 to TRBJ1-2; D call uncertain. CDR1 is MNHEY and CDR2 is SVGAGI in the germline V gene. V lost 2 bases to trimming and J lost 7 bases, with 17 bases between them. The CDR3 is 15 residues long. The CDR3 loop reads CASSYTGLPGFGYTF. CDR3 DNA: TGTGCCAGCAGTTACACCGGCCTTCCTGGGTTTGGCTACACCTTC.

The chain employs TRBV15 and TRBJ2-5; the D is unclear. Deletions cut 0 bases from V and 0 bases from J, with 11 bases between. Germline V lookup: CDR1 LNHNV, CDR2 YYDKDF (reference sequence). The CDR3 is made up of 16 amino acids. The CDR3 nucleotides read TGTGCCACCAGCAGAGATTATGGGAACTACCAAGAGACCCAGTACTTC. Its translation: CATSRDYGNYQETQYF.